Shown below are 24 T cell receptor beta chains from a single sample sequenced in a study of blood T cell repertoires in COVID-19. Libraries were prepared by immunoSEQ multiplex PCR; TCRdb keeps only in-frame clonotypes and omits some of them. The sample lists some 340,000 clones, about 83% seen once, with 2.5% to 3% in the top ten. Material: peripheral blood. The receptors originated from a man aged 25 to 40 with active or convalescent COVID-19.

V and J are TRBV28 and TRBJ1-2; D remains unclear. Between the trimmed V and J ends, which lost 5 bases and 3 bases, there was a span of 16 bases. This CDR3 contains 15 residues. Looked up from germline, CDR1 is MDHEN and CDR2 is SYDVKM. CDR3 loop: CASSPDRSIDYGYTF. As DNA, the CDR3 is TGTGCCAGCAGTCCAGATCGGAGTATCGACTATGGCTACACCTTC.

The rearrangement joins TRBV6-6 to TRBJ2-1, with TRBD1 identical over 9 bases. The CDR3 is made up of 15 amino acids. Trimming removed 3 bases from V and 6 bases from J; junction bases left unmatched: 6. The germline V gene encodes CDR1 MNHNY and CDR2 SVGAGI (reference sequence). The CDR3 reads CASSYAQGAFNEQFF. As DNA, the CDR3 is TGTGCCAGCAGTTATGCACAGGGGGCATTCAATGAGCAGTTCTTC.

This sequence joins TRBV29-1 and TRBJ2-7; D is unresolved. The CDR3 runs to 11 residues. Per the germline V gene, CDR1 is SQVTM and CDR2 is ANQGSEA. Trimming shortened V by 4 bases and J by 3 bases, and 7 bases separated the two germline ends. The CDR3: CSVGGNYEQYF. The CDR3, as DNA: TGCAGCGTTGGCGGAAACTACGAGCAGTACTTC.

The V call is TRBV9, the J call TRBJ1-2; 9 bases line up with TRBD1. From germline, CDR1 is SGDLS and CDR2 YYNGEE. After removal of 0 bases from V and 5 bases from J, the junction contained 5 bases not matched to a gene. The CDR3 is 15 residues long. The DNA for the CDR3 is TGTGCCAGCAGCGTAGTAGAGGGGACAGGGTATGGCTACACCTTC. It encodes CASSVVEGTGYGYTF.

The rearrangement joins TRBV19 to TRBJ1-5; possible D gene TRBD1, 5 bases. CDR3 length equals 15 residues. V was shortened by 7 bases and J by 0 bases, with 13 bases between the two germline ends. CDR1 and CDR2 from the germline V gene are LNHDA and SQIVND (reference sequence). CDR3 coding DNA: TGTGCCAGTAAGAATGGAGGGACTAGCAATCAGCCCCAGCATTTT. Translation: CASKNGGTSNQPQHF.

The chain joins TRBV6-1 to TRBJ1-1, with no clear D. Germline CDR1 and CDR2: MNHNS and SASEGT. V shed 2 bases and J shed 4 bases, with 8 bases lying between them. This CDR3 has 13 amino acids. The CDR3 protein is CASSEPTSTEAFF. The DNA for the CDR3 is TGTGCCAGCAGTGAACCCACAAGCACTGAAGCTTTCTTT.

V is TRBV7-6 and J is TRBJ1-5, with 7 bases that match TRBD1. Germline V gene lookup returns CDR1 SGHVS and CDR2 FNYEAQ. The ends lost 4 bases at V and 3 bases at J; junction bases unmatched: 3. CDR3 length equals 14 residues. The CDR3 here is CASSSGQPNQPQHF. CDR3 DNA: TGTGCCAGCAGCTCGGGACAGCCCAATCAGCCCCAGCATTTT.

This sequence joins TRBV3-1 (or the pseudogene TRBV3-2) and TRBJ2-1; 9 positions agree with TRBD2. CDR3 length equals 16 residues. CDR1 is LGHDT, CDR2 YNNKEL, per germline (reference sequence). V gave up 4 bases and J gave up 7 bases; unmatched junction bases: 11. The CDR3 sequence: CASSPRGGRAGNEQFF. Written as DNA, the CDR3 is TGTGCCAGCAGCCCCCGGGGCGGGAGGGCCGGTAATGAGCAGTTCTTC.

The chain couples TRBV4-1 to TRBJ1-5; 9 bases line up with TRBD1. The CDR3 is 16 residues long. Germline CDR1 and CDR2: MGHRA and YSYEKL. V was clipped by 0 bases and J by 6 bases; unmatched bases: 6. CDR3 bases: TGCGCCAGCAGCCAAGATTTAACAGGGGGCTTTCAGCCCCAGCATTTT. It specifies CASSQDLTGGFQPQHF.

The chain carries TRBV6-2 or TRBV6-3 and TRBJ2-1; D is perhaps TRBD2 (6 bases). This CDR3 has 16 residues. CDR1 is MNHEY and CDR2 is SVGEGT in the germline V gene. V was clipped by 5 bases and J by 0 bases, with 14 bases between them. CDR3 sequence: CASSLSGSLSYNEQFF. CDR3 DNA sequence: TGTGCCAGCAGTCTTTCCGGGAGTCTCTCCTACAATGAGCAGTTCTTC.

The table lists this clone with a few counts. The J gene is TRBJ1-3, the V gene TRBV7-9; 9 bases are a match to TRBD1. The CDR3 is made up of 14 amino acids. The J segment lost 6 bases and the V segment lost 5 bases, leaving 5 bases of the junction unmatched. CDR1 and CDR2 (germline): SEHNR, FQNEAQ (reference sequence). The CDR3 sequence is CASSRDREANTIYF. The CDR3 bases are TGTGCCAGCAGCCGGGACAGGGAAGCAAACACCATATATTTT. Full variable domain (rest looked up from reference TRBV7-9 and TRBJ1-3): DTGVSQNPRHKITKRGQNVTFRCDPISEHNRLYWYRQTLGQGPEFLTYFQNEAQLEKSRLLSDRFSAERPKGSFSTLEIQRTEQGDSAMYLCASSRDREANTIYFGEGSWLTVV.

This rearrangement joins TRBV5-1 to TRBJ2-3, with a weak D call TRBD2 (5 bases). Germline V gene data show CDR1 as SGHRS and CDR2 as YFSETQ. The CDR3 is 15 amino acids. V was cut by 1 base and J by 0 bases, with 9 bases left in between. CDR3 in amino acids: CASSLPGSSTDTQYF. Here the CDR3 DNA reads TGCGCCAGCAGCTTGCCGGGGTCTAGCACAGATACGCAGTATTTT.

This chain uses TRBV9 with TRBJ1-4; the match to TRBD1 covers 9 bases. CDR1 is SGDLS and CDR2 is YYNGEE in the germline V gene. There are 16 residues in the CDR3. J gave up 0 bases and V 2 bases, and 2 bases lay outside the gene matches. Here the CDR3 DNA reads TGTGCCAGCAGCGTGACAGGGGGGACAACTAATGAAAAACTGTTTTTT. It is translated as CASSVTGGTTNEKLFF.

This clone appeared a single time. CDR3 DNA: TGTGCCAGTAAAGGGGGCCTTCAAGAGACCCAGTACTTC. This encodes CASKGGLQETQYF. The genes are TRBV19 and TRBJ2-5; 7 bases line up with TRBD1. The CDR3 is made up of 13 amino acids. The germline CDR1 and CDR2 sequences are LNHDA and SQIVND (reference sequence). Trimming removed 7 bases from V and 2 bases from J; junction bases left unmatched: 4.

This chain links TRBV25-1 with TRBJ1-4, with unresolved D. Trimming took off 4 bases at V and 7 bases at J, with 10 bases between the two ends. Per the germline V gene, CDR1 is MGHDK and CDR2 is SYGVNS. The CDR3 is 13 amino acids. In nucleotides, the CDR3 is TGTGCCAGCAGTGGGAGCGTGGGTGAAAAACTGTTTTTT. Its protein is CASSGSVGEKLFF.

The chain recombines TRBV19 with TRBJ1-2; 7 bases are a match to TRBD1. With 10 bases clipped from V and 4 bases from J, the junction kept 6 bases outside the gene matches. Germline values: CDR1 LNHDA, CDR2 SQIVND (reference sequence). The CDR3 spans 12 residues. The CDR3 region is CATEAGGYGYTF. The DNA of the CDR3 is TGTGCCACAGAGGCAGGGGGCTATGGCTACACCTTC.

To note about this clone: Additional DNA sequences in this sample encode the identical CDR3. V and J are TRBV10-3 and TRBJ1-2; the D is unclear. The CDR3 spans 13 residues. Trimming took off 0 bases at V and 5 bases at J, with 7 bases between the two ends. Germline values: CDR1 ENHRY, CDR2 SYGVKD. The CDR3: CAISESAGYGYTF. CDR3 DNA sequence: TGTGCCATCAGTGAGTCCGCGGGATATGGCTACACCTTC.

The V and J genes are TRBV9 and TRBJ2-1; 10 bases map to TRBD1. The ends lost 3 bases at V and 8 bases at J; junction bases unmatched: 5. The length of the CDR3 is 14 residues. The V gene's germline CDR1 is SGDLS and CDR2 YYNGEE. The CDR3 loop reads CASSADRGGDEQFF. The DNA for the CDR3 is TGTGCCAGCAGCGCGGACAGGGGGGGAGATGAGCAGTTCTTC.

This chain joins TRBV6-2 or TRBV6-3 and TRBJ1-5; 9 bases align to TRBD1. After removal of 6 bases from V and 3 bases from J, the junction contained 3 bases not matched to a gene. Looked up from germline, CDR1 is MNHEY and CDR2 is SVGEGT. The CDR3 extends over 14 amino acids. This CDR3 reads CASSRTGDNQPQHF. Written as DNA, the CDR3 is TGTGCCAGCAGCCGGACAGGGGACAATCAGCCCCAGCATTTT.

The rearrangement links TRBV14 to TRBJ2-7, with a tentative D call TRBD1 (5 bases). Germline loops: CDR1 SGHDN, CDR2 FVKESK. The length of the CDR3 is 17 residues. V lost 0 bases to trimming and J lost 2 bases, with 17 bases between them. CDR3 sequence reads: CASSQDLGLTGTYEQYF. For the CDR3, the DNA is TGTGCCAGCAGCCAAGATCTGGGGCTAACGGGCACCTACGAGCAGTACTTC.

The V call is TRBV9, the J call TRBJ2-5; D might be TRBD2 (5 bases). Trimming removed 0 bases from V and 5 bases from J, with 14 bases in between. Per germline, CDR1 SGDLS and CDR2 YYNGEE. The CDR3 length is 15 residues. The DNA for the CDR3 is TGTGCCAGCAGCGTAGATCTAGCCCCTCCGGAGACCCAGTACTTC. Amino acid sequence: CASSVDLAPPETQYF.

V and J are TRBV9 and TRBJ1-1, with a weak D call TRBD1 (5 bases). CDR3 length equals 15 residues. V was cut by 0 bases and J by 2 bases, with 11 bases left in between. Germline V gene sequence: CDR1 SGDLS, CDR2 YYNGEE. The CDR3: CASSVVQGFNTEAFF. DNA of the CDR3: TGTGCCAGCAGCGTAGTGCAGGGTTTTAACACTGAAGCTTTCTTT.

CDR3: CASSLNGTGGATNIQYF. The CDR3 DNA is TGCGCCAGCAGCTTGAATGGGACAGGGGGCGCAACCAACATTCAGTACTTC. The chain couples TRBV5-1 to TRBJ2-4; 12 positions agree with TRBD1. CDR3 length equals 17 residues. The germline V gene has CDR1 SGHRS and CDR2 YFSETQ. The ends lost 1 base at V and 7 bases at J; junction bases unmatched: 9.

The gene calls are TRBV6-2 or TRBV6-3 and TRBJ2-3, with 7 nucleotides matching TRBD2. Germline V gene sequence: CDR1 MNHEY, CDR2 SVGEGT. The CDR3 covers 15 residues. The J segment lost 4 bases and the V segment lost 6 bases, leaving 10 bases of the junction unmatched. CDR3 residues: CASSRTSSGADTQYF. In DNA form, the CDR3 reads TGTGCCAGCAGCCGGACTAGTAGTGGGGCAGATACGCAGTATTTT.